The 14 T cell receptor beta chains presented below share a single source sample, sequenced in a study of shared clonotypes between healthy human individuals. Clones were read by immunoSEQ multiplex PCR, and TCRdb kept only the in-frame ones, dropping some. The data hold fewer than 600,000 clones, with around three quarters observed a single time. Sequencing was performed on PBMCs. These receptors all stem from a woman aged 40 to 55 in good health. Some clones in this sample may be carry-over from other donors' samples.

The CDR3 sequence: CASSLAGAAPGGYGYTF. The CDR3 nucleotides are TGTGCCAGCAGCTTAGCGGGGGCAGCTCCGGGAGGTTATGGCTACACCTTC. The chain recombines TRBV7-8 with TRBJ1-2; weak D call: TRBD1 (6 bases). The CDR3 sequence is 17 residues long. Trimming removed 0 bases at V and 5 bases at J, with 19 bases between. The germline gives CDR1 SGHVS, CDR2 FQNEAQ.

The J gene is TRBJ1-4, the V gene TRBV7-9; D remains unclear. This CDR3 is built from 13 residues. Germline values: CDR1 SEHNR, CDR2 FQNEAQ (reference sequence). V was shortened by 5 bases and J by 7 bases, with 11 bases between the two germline ends. The CDR3: CASSTRHGEKLFF. The CDR3 DNA is TGTGCCAGCAGCACCCGACACGGTGAAAAACTGTTTTTT.

The chain links TRBV13 to TRBJ1-1; unclear D gene. Between the trimmed V and J ends, which lost 5 bases and 10 bases, there was a span of 14 bases. The CDR3 spans 12 residues. Germline V gene sequence: CDR1 PRHDT, CDR2 FYEKMQ (reference sequence). The CDR3 sequence: CASSQVGISAFF. The CDR3 DNA reads TGTGCCAGCAGCCAAGTTGGGATCTCAGCTTTCTTT.

The rearrangement uses TRBV5-4 and TRBJ1-4; a possible D gene is TRBD1 (6 bases). V was cut by 0 bases and J by 8 bases, with 11 bases left in between. The CDR3 length is 14 residues. Germline CDR1 SGHNT, CDR2 YYREEE (reference sequence). CDR3 coding DNA: TGTGCCAGCAGCTTGGAAGGGGGGCGCGAAAAACTGTTTTTT. The encoded protein is CASSLEGGREKLFF.

This clone was counted a single time. V and J are TRBV5-4 and TRBJ1-3; possible D gene TRBD1, 5 bases. The CDR3 consists of 15 residues. Trimming shortened V by 4 bases and J by 4 bases, and 15 bases separated the two germline ends. The germline CDR1 and CDR2 sequences are SGHNT and YYREEE (reference sequence). This chain's CDR3 is CASSLAGRGGNTIYF. CDR3 DNA: TGTGCCAGCAGCCTGGCAGGACGGGGGGGAAACACCATATATTTT.

This clone was counted only a few times. The chain carries TRBV5-6 and TRBJ2-1; the D gene is possibly TRBD1 (6 bases). The CDR3 has 15 residues. Germline V gives CDR1 SGHDT, CDR2 YYEEEE. V was cut by 3 bases and J by 1 base, with 11 bases left in between. The CDR3 nucleotides read TGTGCCAGCAGCTGGGGGCATAGGTCCTACAATGAGCAGTTCTTC. Translating it yields CASSWGHRSYNEQFF.

The genes are TRBV5-4 and TRBJ2-3; D ambiguous. This CDR3 spans 14 amino acids. Looked up from germline, CDR1 is SGHNT and CDR2 is YYREEE (reference sequence). V was shortened by 4 bases and J by 0 bases, with 9 bases between the two germline ends. The CDR3 DNA follows: TGTGCCAGCAGCCGTCCAATTAGCACAGATACGCAGTATTTT. Protein sequence: CASSRPISTDTQYF.

This clone was detected only once. An end of the junction does not agree with germline; a read error may underlie this. The chain joins TRBV6-1 to TRBJ2-1; D remains ambiguous. There are 15 residues in the CDR3. Germline CDR1 and CDR2: MNHNS and SASEGT. The DNA for the CDR3 is TGTGCCAGCAGCGAAGGACCCCGCTCCTACAATGAGCAGTTCTTC. As protein: CASSEGPRSYNEQFF.

Turning to this clone: Other DNA variants within this sample encode the same CDR3. The chain joins TRBV18 to TRBJ2-1, with 9 bases aligning to TRBD2. With V trimmed by 3 bases and J by 0 bases, 0 bases remained unmatched. Germline CDR1 and CDR2: KGHSH and LQKENI. The CDR3 is made up of 15 amino acids. CDR3 nucleotides: TGTGCCAGCTCACCTAGCGGGAGCTCCTACAATGAGCAGTTCTTC. It translates to CASSPSGSSYNEQFF.

In its sample, this clone was seen once. V is TRBV11-3 and J is TRBJ2-3; TRBD1 matches at 7 bases. Germline V gives CDR1 SGHNT, CDR2 YENEEA. The CDR3 has 16 amino acids. With 0 bases clipped from V and 4 bases from J, the junction kept 7 bases outside the gene matches. CDR3 loop: CASSLDLGQDADTQYF. The DNA of the CDR3 is TGTGCCAGCAGCTTAGATCTAGGACAGGATGCAGATACGCAGTATTTT. Drawing the rest from reference TRBV11-3 and TRBJ2-3, the complete variable domain is EAGVVQSPRYKIIEKKQPVAFWCNPISGHNTLYWYLQNLGQGPELLIRYENEEAVDDSQLPKDRFSAERLKGVDSTLKIQPAELGDSAVYLCASSLDLGQDADTQYFGPGTRLTVL.

This clone was seen only a few times. The same CDR3 arises from other DNA sequences in this sample as well. V gene TRBV18 combines with J gene TRBJ2-2; D gene uncertain. This CDR3 has 12 residues. Germline lookup yields CDR1 KGHSH and CDR2 LQKENI. V was clipped by 3 bases and J by 3 bases, with 2 bases between them. CDR3 sequence (DNA): TGTGCCAGCTCACCTGACACCGGGGAGCTGTTTTTT. Translated, it gives CASSPDTGELFF. Full variable domain (missing parts from reference TRBV18 and TRBJ2-2): NAGVMQNPRHLVRRRGQEARLRCSPMKGHSHVYWYRQLPEEGLKFMVYLQKENIIDESGMPKERFSAEFPKEGPSILRIQQVVRGDSAAYFCASSPDTGELFFGEGSRLTVL.

The chain has TRBV7-2 and TRBJ2-3, with TRBD1 identical over 7 bases. The germline V gene has CDR1 SGHTA and CDR2 FQGNSA. The J segment lost 5 bases and the V segment lost 0 bases, leaving 8 bases of the junction unmatched. The CDR3 is 16 residues long. CDR3 amino acids: CASSLAKLPGGDTQYF. In nucleotides, the CDR3 is TGTGCCAGCAGCTTAGCGAAACTTCCAGGGGGAGATACGCAGTATTTT.

This chain joins TRBV4-3 and TRBJ2-3, with 7 nucleotides matching TRBD1. This CDR3 region has 16 residues. V trimming: 0 bases; J trimming: 5 bases; junction bases outside the gene matches: 8. Germline V CDR1 and CDR2: LGHNA, YSLEER. CDR3 region: CASSQDSRGFGDTQYF. As DNA, the CDR3 is TGCGCCAGCAGCCAAGATTCCAGGGGGTTTGGAGATACGCAGTATTTT.

The chain recombines TRBV4-1 with TRBJ2-7, with D tentatively TRBD2 (6 bases). The CDR3 runs to 13 residues. Per the germline V gene, CDR1 is MGHRA and CDR2 is YSYEKL. V was trimmed by 3 bases and J by 6 bases, leaving 12 bases between them. CDR3 residues: CASSHSGEGEQYF. The CDR3 DNA reads TGCGCCAGCAGCCACTCGGGAGAAGGCGAGCAGTACTTC.